This T cell receptor beta chain appears in the sequencing data of a study of T cells in Graves' hyperthyroidism and ophthalmopathy. This clonotype has a count of ten or more. The antigen is unknown. Study observations and caveats: Blood also carried most thyroid clonotypes expanded above 0.001. Separating ophthalmopathy from stable hyperthyroidism was achieved by a 13 V-J model. Model output signaled ophthalmopathy a median around 6.9 months ahead of onset.

Researchers amplified the TCR beta CDR3 regions from RNA transcripts. The HTBI primer set served for first-round RT-PCR of the TCR CDR3. Each CDR3 protein is one row after TCRdb ran MiXCR on the multiplex PCR reads. The sample has a few hundred thousand distinct CDR3 sequences; roughly 14% are singletons. The V and J ends lost 0 bases and 1 base respectively, with 10 bases between them. This CDR3 has 15 residues. The germline gives CDR1 SEHNR, CDR2 FQNEAQ (reference sequence). Sample: blood. The sequence was collected from a woman in her thirties with Graves' ophthalmopathy. The genes are TRBV7-9 and TRBJ2-7, with D unresolved. The DNA for the CDR3 is TGTGCCAGCAGCTTAGCGGGCGCCCAATCCTACGAGCAGTACTTC. Translation: CASSLAGAQSYEQYF.